The clone carrying this T cell receptor beta chain was detected only a few times. Its antigen is unidentified. The CDR3 has 14 residues. Trimming pared 5 bases from V and 7 bases from J, leaving 21 bases between. CDR1 is DFQATT and CDR2 is SNEGSKA in the germline V gene (reference sequence). This record belongs to a study of CD8 T cells in ankylosing spondylitis. Notes on the study in general: Clones that were linked to disease were CD8+ and were relatively rare in peripheral blood. Reactive arthritis synovial fluid and blood were previously reported to contain some motif variants. Disease-linked clones were reportedly significantly enriched in matched ankylosing spondylitis synovial fluid. Among TCR beta sequences, a motif of eight highly homologous variants appeared characteristic of ankylosing spondylitis blood.

TCRdb ran MiXCR on the 5' RACE reads and lists one entry per CDR3 protein. Found here are tens of thousands of distinct CDR3 sequences, approximately 15% of them singletons; the top ten hold about 45%. The sample was blood. The rearrangement uses TRBV20-1 and TRBJ2-7, with D perhaps TRBD2 (7 bases). The sequence derives from a male donor with ankylosing spondylitis or in good health (not recorded which). The CDR3 protein is CSARGAGALIEQYV. CDR3 DNA sequence: TGCAGTGCTCGGGGGGCAGGGGCCCTCATTGAGCAGTACGTC.